A single sample is the source of the 19 T cell receptor beta chains below, sequenced in a study of T-cell reconstitution after alpha-beta-depleted transplantation in children. During its preparation, the TCRbeta library received unique molecular identifiers. TCRdb re-called the PCR reads with MiXCR, one entry per CDR3 protein. Found here are about 150,000 distinct CDR3 sequences, roughly 10% of them singletons; the top ten hold about 12%. The specimen was PBMCs, collected before TCRalphabeta/CD19-depleted stem cell transplant. These receptors came from a boy aged 2 to 10 with acute myeloid leukemia, due to receive a stem cell transplant.

This clonotype was seen repeatedly, ten times or more. V and J are TRBV6-1 and TRBJ2-3; D remains ambiguous. Germline CDR1 is MNHNS and CDR2 is SASEGT. V lost 7 bases to trimming and J lost 0 bases, with 8 bases between them. This CDR3 spans 13 amino acids. CDR3 in DNA: TGTGCCAGCACCCTGAGAAGCACAGATACGCAGTATTTT. It codes for CASTLRSTDTQYF.

This clonotype was detected many times. The rearrangement joins TRBV5-1 to TRBJ2-1; D might be TRBD2 (5 bases). CDR3 length: 14 amino acids. Germline CDR1 is SGHRS and CDR2 is YFSETQ. The V gene lost 3 bases and the J gene lost 6 bases, with 13 bases spanning the gap. The CDR3 coding sequence is TGCGCCAGCAGCTCAGATAGGACTGTCAATGAGCAGTTCTTC. Its translation: CASSSDRTVNEQFF.

This clonotype was observed many times. This chain links TRBV20-1 with TRBJ2-5; 10 bases map to TRBD2. Germline loops: CDR1 DFQATT, CDR2 SNEGSKA (reference sequence). Trimming took 0 bases from V and 2 from J; bases not matched to a gene: 9. CDR3 length: 17 residues. CDR3 loop: CSARDSGAGGLQETQYF. The CDR3 DNA is TGCAGTGCTAGAGATTCGGGAGCGGGAGGGCTTCAAGAGACCCAGTACTTC.

Concerning this clonotype itself: Just one base apart from a much larger clone, this may be a read error. This sequence joins TRBV5-1 and TRBJ2-1; D is unresolved. CDR1 and CDR2 from the germline V gene are SGHRS and YFSETQ. The CDR3 consists of 15 residues. The CDR3 DNA reads as TGCGCCAGCAGCTTGCTTGACTGGTCCTACAAAGAGCAGTTCTTC. Its protein product is CASSLLDWSYKEQFF.

This clonotype was recorded at least ten times. The chain uses TRBV6-1 and TRBJ2-1, with D unresolved. Germline V CDR1 and CDR2: MNHNS, SASEGT. The CDR3 has 12 residues. The V gene lost 5 bases and the J gene lost 4 bases, with 6 bases spanning the gap. For the CDR3, the DNA is TGTGCCAGCAGTAACACGTACAATGAGCAGTTCTTC. The encoded protein is CASSNTYNEQFF.

The genes are TRBV29-1 and TRBJ1-4; tentative D call: TRBD1 (5 bases). This CDR3 region has 13 residues. The germline V and J ends were trimmed by 4 bases and 6 bases, with 12 bases remaining between them. Germline-derived CDR1 and CDR2 are SQVTM and ANQGSEA. The CDR3 DNA follows: TGCAGCGTTGGAAGGGACGAGGATGAAAAACTGTTTTTT. Protein sequence: CSVGRDEDEKLFF. Full variable domain (rest looked up from reference TRBV29-1 and TRBJ1-4): SAVISQKPSRDICQRGTSLTIQCQVDSQVTMMFWYRQQPGQSLTLIATANQGSEATYESGFVIDKFPISRPNLTFSTLTVSNMSPEDSSIYLCSVGRDEDEKLFFGSGTQLSVL.

This clonotype was found many times. This chain uses TRBV4-1 with TRBJ1-5; D is ambiguous. V was clipped by 0 bases and J by 6 bases, with 18 bases between them. The V gene's germline CDR1 is MGHRA and CDR2 YSYEKL. This CDR3 region has 17 residues. The CDR3 DNA is TGCGCCAGCAGCCAAGATTGGCAGGTACACTTGGGTCAGCCCCAGCATTTT. Protein product: CASSQDWQVHLGQPQHF.

The chain couples TRBV28 to TRBJ2-7, with 10 bases that match TRBD1. The CDR3 has 14 residues. J was trimmed by 2 bases and V by 6 bases; bases with no gene match: 4. Germline V gives CDR1 MDHEN, CDR2 SYDVKM. CDR3 bases: TGTGCCAGCAGGTCAGGACAGGGGGCCTACGAGCAGTACTTC. This sequence encodes CASRSGQGAYEQYF.

This clonotype appeared a few times. This chain connects TRBV3-1 to TRBJ2-1, with D possibly being TRBD2 (5 bases). The germline gives CDR1 LGHDT, CDR2 YNNKEL (reference sequence). V was cut by 3 bases and J by 1 base, with 10 bases left in between. CDR3 size: 15 residues. DNA for the CDR3: TGTGCCAGCAGCCAGTCTCGCGGGTCCTACAATGAGCAGTTCTTC. Its translation is CASSQSRGSYNEQFF.

Of note for this clonotype: This may be a read error, as it is one base from a much larger clone. The chain is built from TRBV28 and TRBJ1-1, with unresolved D. This CDR3 region has 13 residues. Trimming pared 0 bases from V and 3 bases from J, leaving 5 bases between. Germline CDR1 MDHEN, CDR2 SYDVKM. For the CDR3, the DNA is TGTGCCAGCAGTTTATGCGACCACACTGAAGCTTTCTTT. Translating it yields CASSLCDHTEAFF.

This clonotype was detected ten times or more. The chain carries TRBV5-6 and TRBJ1-2; D gene unclear. V lost 0 bases to trimming and J lost 8 bases, with 20 bases between them. The CDR3 covers 16 residues. Germline values: CDR1 SGHDT, CDR2 YYEEEE. The CDR3 DNA sequence: TGTGCCAGCAGCTTGGAGCGTCTCGGGCTAACTAAGGGCTACACCTTC. It encodes CASSLERLGLTKGYTF.

Ten or more counts support this clonotype. The rearrangement links TRBV5-1 to TRBJ2-1; maybe TRBD2 (7 bases). CDR3 length equals 15 residues. The germline V and J ends were trimmed by 2 bases and 8 bases, with 17 bases remaining between them. The germline V gene has CDR1 SGHRS and CDR2 YFSETQ. The CDR3 loop is CASSLGGGARDEQFF. The CDR3 DNA is TGCGCCAGCAGCTTAGGGGGGGGAGCTCGGGATGAGCAGTTCTTC.

This clonotype occurred many times. V gene TRBV7-6 combines with J gene TRBJ2-1, with D maybe TRBD1 (5 bases). V was pared by 1 base and J by 4 bases, with 17 bases between. The CDR3 is made up of 17 amino acids. Germline V CDR1 and CDR2: SGHVS, FNYEAQ. This CDR3 is CASSLEGQALAYNEQFF. The DNA for the CDR3 is TGTGCCAGCAGCTTAGAGGGGCAGGCTTTAGCTTACAATGAGCAGTTCTTC.

This clonotype has ten or more counts. The rearrangement uses TRBV10-2 and TRBJ1-1, with D unclear. This CDR3 spans 15 amino acids. The germline V and J ends were trimmed by 5 bases and 1 base, with 14 bases remaining between them. Germline-derived CDR1 and CDR2 are WSHSY and SAAADI. DNA for the CDR3: TGCGCCAGCAGTAGACTCCAAACTGGGAACACTGAAGCTTTCTTT. It codes for CASSRLQTGNTEAFF.

Comments on this clonotype: A single base separates this from a much larger clone, so it may be a read error. This likely comes from a read error, as the CDR3 has no conserved phenylalanine or tryptophan at its end. The chain recombines TRBV10-2 with TRBJ2-7, with TRBD2 identical over 11 bases. Germline CDR1 WSHSY, CDR2 SAAADI. The CDR3 has 14 residues. The V segment lost 6 bases and the J segment 2 bases; nucleotides outside the gene matches: 3. CDR3 sequence reads: CASRGTSGAYEQYS. DNA for the CDR3: TGCGCCAGCAGGGGGACTAGCGGCGCCTACGAGCAGTACTCC.

This clonotype has only one observation. The V call is TRBV20-1, the J call TRBJ2-3; 10 bases are a match to TRBD1. Germline trimming cut 2 bases from V and 2 bases from J; bases unmatched to any gene: 13. Germline V gene lookup returns CDR1 DFQATT and CDR2 SNEGSKA (reference sequence). The CDR3 loop spans 18 amino acids. The CDR3 bases are TGCAGTGCTAGAAAAACTGTACACGGGACAGGGGCCACAGATACGCAGTATTTT. Its protein product is CSARKTVHGTGATDTQYF.

This clonotype was seen ten or more times. This chain links TRBV5-1 with TRBJ2-1, with D perhaps TRBD2 (6 bases). CDR1 is SGHRS and CDR2 is YFSETQ in the germline V gene. Between the trimmed V and J ends, which lost 0 bases and 8 bases, there was a span of 15 bases. The length of the CDR3 is 15 residues. The CDR3 here is CASSLVSGVYDEQFF. In DNA, the CDR3 is TGCGCCAGCAGCTTGGTTTCGGGAGTTTACGATGAGCAGTTCTTC. Looking up the rest from reference TRBV5-1 and TRBJ2-1 gives the full variable domain: KAGVTQTPRYLIKTRGQQVTLSCSPISGHRSVSWYQQTPGQGLQFLFEYFSETQRNKGNFPGRFSGRQFSNSRSEMNVSTLELGDSALYLCASSLVSGVYDEQFFGPGTRLTVL.

This clonotype came up once. This chain joins TRBV30 and TRBJ1-2; possible D gene TRBD1, 5 bases. The V and J ends lost 0 bases and 6 bases respectively, with 11 bases between them. The CDR3 is 13 residues long. Looked up from germline, CDR1 is GTSNPN and CDR2 is SVGIG (reference sequence). CDR3 bases: TGTGCCTGGAGTGTAGGGACTGACGATGGCTACACCTTC. Encoded protein: CAWSVGTDDGYTF.

This clonotype was detected ten times or more. This chain uses TRBV11-3 with TRBJ2-1, with D unclear. Germline loops: CDR1 SGHNT, CDR2 YENEEA. V gave up 0 bases and J gave up 0 bases, with 9 bases separating them. The CDR3 covers 16 residues. The CDR3 DNA follows: TGTGCCAGCAGCTTAGACCAAGAAAGCTCCTACAATGAGCAGTTCTTC. It yields the protein CASSLDQESSYNEQFF. The complete variable domain, with remaining parts taken from reference TRBV11-3 and TRBJ2-1, reads EAGVVQSPRYKIIEKKQPVAFWCNPISGHNTLYWYLQNLGQGPELLIRYENEEAVDDSQLPKDRFSAERLKGVDSTLKIQPAELGDSAVYLCASSLDQESSYNEQFFGPGTRLTVL.